These 13 T cell receptor beta chains share one sample of origin, sequenced in a study of blood T cell repertoires in COVID-19. The method was immunoSEQ multiplex PCR; TCRdb's version includes in-frame clones alone and lacks a portion of them. The sample has about 480,000 clones; roughly nine tenths are singletons. Sequencing was performed on peripheral blood. The receptors stem from a woman in her forties or fifties with COVID-19, enrolled during active disease.

The chain has TRBV5-1 and TRBJ2-3, with D possibly matching TRBD1 (5 bases). Germline V CDR1 and CDR2: SGHRS, YFSETQ. The CDR3 is made up of 16 amino acids. V was cut by 0 bases and J by 0 bases, with 11 bases left in between. The DNA of the CDR3 is TGCGCCAGCAGCTTGGAGGGCAGGGATAGCACAGATACGCAGTATTTT. Its translation: CASSLEGRDSTDTQYF. The full variable domain, its missing parts supplied by reference TRBV5-1 and TRBJ2-3, is KAGVTQTPRYLIKTRGQQVTLSCSPISGHRSVSWYQQTPGQGLQFLFEYFSETQRNKGNFPGRFSGRQFSNSRSEMNVSTLELGDSALYLCASSLEGRDSTDTQYFGPGTRLTVL.

V is TRBV15 and J is TRBJ1-2; 9 bases match TRBD1. Trimming removed 0 bases from V and 3 bases from J; junction bases left unmatched: 5. From germline, CDR1 is LNHNV and CDR2 YYDKDF (reference sequence). CDR3 length: 16 amino acids. CDR3 DNA: TGTGCCACCAGCAGAGATTCGGACAGGGGTGACTATGGCTACACCTTC. This gives the protein CATSRDSDRGDYGYTF.

This chain's CDR3 is CASSFGQGRGYTF. The CDR3 nucleotides are TGTGCCAGCAGTTTTGGGCAGGGAAGAGGCTACACCTTC. V is TRBV12-3 or TRBV12-4 and J is TRBJ1-2, with D tentatively TRBD1 (5 bases). Trimming pared 3 bases from V and 8 bases from J, leaving 13 bases between. This CDR3 comprises 13 residues.

This rearrangement joins TRBV25-1 to TRBJ1-2; a weak D match, TRBD1 (6 bases). Germline V CDR1 and CDR2: MGHDK, SYGVNS. V was clipped by 2 bases and J by 8 bases, with 12 bases between them. This CDR3 region has 13 residues. Here the CDR3 DNA reads TGTGCCAGCAGTGAAGCCAGGGGTAGGGGCTACACCTTC. Amino acids: CASSEARGRGYTF.

The chain is built from TRBV5-1 and TRBJ2-3; D might be TRBD2 (6 bases). V was trimmed by 4 bases and J by 2 bases, leaving 17 bases between them. Germline CDR1 SGHRS, CDR2 YFSETQ. The CDR3 length is 16 residues. CDR3 sequence reads: CASSPGRAGTTDTQYF. CDR3 DNA sequence: TGCGCCAGCAGCCCCGGGAGAGCGGGTACCACAGATACGCAGTATTTT.

The rearrangement uses TRBV6-1 and TRBJ1-4, with TRBD1 identical over 7 bases. This CDR3 has 14 amino acids. V was pared by 3 bases and J by 7 bases, with 5 bases of the junction left unmatched. Germline assignment: CDR1 MNHNS and CDR2 SASEGT. CDR3 DNA sequence: TGTGCCAGCAGTGACACAGGGGCGGGTGAAAAACTGTTTTTT. This encodes CASSDTGAGEKLFF.

V is TRBV5-1 and J is TRBJ2-7; 15 nucleotides match TRBD2. Germline values: CDR1 SGHRS, CDR2 YFSETQ. V dropped 7 bases and J dropped 4; count of bases not matched to a gene: 12. CDR3 length: 17 residues. This CDR3 is CASPMGLAGGPGYEQYF. The CDR3 DNA sequence: TGCGCCAGCCCCATGGGACTAGCGGGGGGCCCGGGATACGAGCAGTACTTC.

The chain carries TRBV6-5 and TRBJ1-6, with D maybe TRBD1 (6 bases). Germline assignment: CDR1 MNHEY and CDR2 SVGAGI. Trimming removed 2 bases at V and 7 bases at J, with 15 bases between. The CDR3 loop spans 16 amino acids. The CDR3 coding sequence is TGTGCCAGCAGTTACGAGAGAACAGGGATCAATTCACCCCTCCACTTT. It translates to CASSYERTGINSPLHF.

The rearrangement uses TRBV6-1 and TRBJ1-2, with D perhaps matching TRBD1 (5 bases). V was shortened by 3 bases and J by 3 bases, with 20 bases between the two germline ends. Per the germline V gene, CDR1 is MNHNS and CDR2 is SASEGT. The CDR3 consists of 17 residues. CDR3 nucleotides: TGTGCCAGCAGTGAGGCCGCCGGGGGTGGAGGGGACTATGGCTACACCTTC. Protein: CASSEAAGGGGDYGYTF.

The chain is built from TRBV5-5 and TRBJ1-1; D uncertain. The CDR3 sequence is 15 residues long. Trimming removed 1 base at V and 3 bases at J, with 13 bases between. CDR1 SGHKS and CDR2 YYEKEE come from the germline V gene (reference sequence). CDR3 sequence reads: CASSLSALEDTEAFF. The CDR3, as DNA: TGTGCCAGCAGCTTGAGTGCCCTAGAGGACACTGAAGCTTTCTTT.

About this clone itself: Other DNA sequences in this specimen translate into the identical CDR3. The genes are TRBV12-3 or TRBV12-4 and TRBJ2-1, with D possibly being TRBD1 (5 bases). V dropped 6 bases and J dropped 7 bases, with 10 bases sitting between them. The CDR3 loop spans 12 amino acids. Here the CDR3 reads CASSPTGNEQFF. DNA for the CDR3: TGTGCCAGCAGCCCCACAGGAAATGAGCAGTTCTTC.

This clone was seen only once. The V gene is TRBV28, the J gene TRBJ1-2; D possibly corresponds to TRBD1 (5 bases). The germline CDR1 and CDR2 sequences are MDHEN and SYDVKM. With 7 bases removed from V and 7 bases from J, the gap between germline ends came to 16 bases. CDR3 length equals 13 residues. The CDR3 spells CASMYGGSGGYTF. CDR3 nucleotide sequence: TGTGCCAGCATGTACGGGGGATCCGGTGGCTACACCTTC.

The chain has TRBV10-3 and TRBJ1-5; 10 bases line up with TRBD1. Germline CDR1 and CDR2: ENHRY and SYGVKD. V lost 4 bases to trimming and J lost 7 bases; unmatched junction nucleotides: 4. This CDR3 has 14 amino acids. CDR3 nucleotides: TGTGCCATCAGTGGGACAGGGGGTGGCCAGCCCCAGCATTTT. Its protein is CAISGTGGGQPQHF.